A selection of T cell receptor beta chains follows, all from one sample in a study of blood T cell repertoires in COVID-19. The repertoire was sequenced with immunoSEQ multiplex PCR; TCRdb's copy has only in-frame clones and lacks some. The sample includes fewer than 200,000 clones, about 89% of them seen just once. Sequencing was performed on peripheral blood. The receptors were gathered from a man in his late teens or twenties who had recovered from COVID-19. CDR3s include the opening cysteine and the closing phenylalanine or tryptophan. Fields, in order: CDR3 length, clone size, V gene, J gene, D gene, CDR3 protein, CDR3 DNA. A D gene is named only where the DNA matches it firmly. Clone size is given for some rows only: seen once, a few or many times, or a class if the clone is expanded.

cdr3_length: 16
clone_size: NA
v_call: TRBV7-9
j_call: TRBJ2-1
d_call: NA
cdr3_aa: CASSPLRGITYNEQFF
cdr3_nt: TGTGCCAGCAGCCCCCTCCGCGGTATCACCTACAATGAGCAGTTCTTC

cdr3_length: 14
clone_size: NA
v_call: TRBV27
j_call: TRBJ1-1
d_call: NA
cdr3_aa: CASSLSGVSTEAFF
cdr3_nt: TGTGCCAGCAGCCTATCGGGGGTTAGCACTGAAGCTTTCTTT

cdr3_length: 15
clone_size: NA
v_call: TRBV9
j_call: TRBJ2-1
d_call: TRBD1
cdr3_aa: CASARDRGLYNEQFF
cdr3_nt: TGTGCCAGCGCCCGGGACAGGGGCCTCTACAATGAGCAGTTCTTC

cdr3_length: 15
clone_size: NA
v_call: TRBV4-1
j_call: TRBJ2-7
d_call: TRBD2
cdr3_aa: CASSQAGTSPYEQYF
cdr3_nt: TGCGCCAGCAGCCAGGCCGGGACTAGCCCCTACGAGCAGTACTTC

cdr3_length: 14
clone_size: NA
v_call: TRBV6-5
j_call: TRBJ2-3
d_call: NA
cdr3_aa: CASTKNSYTDTQYF
cdr3_nt: TGTGCCAGCACCAAGAACAGCTACACAGATACGCAGTATTTT

cdr3_length: 13
clone_size: NA
v_call: TRBV7-6
j_call: TRBJ1-2
d_call: NA
cdr3_aa: CASSHLRDYGYTF
cdr3_nt: TGTGCCAGCAGTCACCTACGGGACTATGGCTACACCTTC

cdr3_length: 16
clone_size: NA
v_call: TRBV9
j_call: TRBJ2-3
d_call: TRBD1
cdr3_aa: CASSANPGQSTDTQYF
cdr3_nt: TGTGCCAGCAGCGCGAATCCGGGACAGAGCACAGATACGCAGTATTTT

cdr3_length: 14
clone_size: NA
v_call: TRBV27
j_call: TRBJ1-4
d_call: NA
cdr3_aa: CASSLEGSDEKLFF
cdr3_nt: TGTGCCAGCAGTTTAGAGGGTAGTGATGAAAAACTGTTTTTT

cdr3_length: 15
clone_size: once
v_call: TRBV18
j_call: TRBJ1-5
d_call: TRBD1
cdr3_aa: CASSEQGVENQPQHF
cdr3_nt: TGTGCCAGCTCAGAACAGGGGGTTGAAAATCAGCCCCAGCATTTT

cdr3_length: 12
clone_size: NA
v_call: TRBV2
j_call: TRBJ1-2
d_call: NA
cdr3_aa: CASSDRRYGYTF
cdr3_nt: TGTGCCAGCAGTGACAGGCGCTATGGCTACACCTTC

cdr3_length: 13
clone_size: NA
v_call: TRBV6-5
j_call: TRBJ2-7
d_call: NA
cdr3_aa: CASTLLGSYEQYF
cdr3_nt: TGTGCCAGCACGTTACTAGGTTCCTACGAGCAGTACTTC

cdr3_length: 13
clone_size: NA
v_call: TRBV13
j_call: TRBJ2-7
d_call: TRBD1
cdr3_aa: CASSLGQLNEQYF
cdr3_nt: TGTGCCAGCAGCCTGGGACAGCTGAACGAGCAGTACTTC

cdr3_length: 16
clone_size: NA
v_call: TRBV18
j_call: TRBJ2-7
d_call: TRBD2
cdr3_aa: CASSPLVAGSSYEQYF
cdr3_nt: TGTGCCAGCTCACCACTTGTAGCGGGCTCCTCCTACGAGCAGTACTTC

cdr3_length: 15
clone_size: NA
v_call: TRBV9
j_call: TRBJ2-5
d_call: NA
cdr3_aa: CASSVQNRGKETQYF
cdr3_nt: TGTGCCAGCAGCGTCCAGAATCGGGGGAAAGAGACCCAGTACTTC

cdr3_length: 14
clone_size: NA
v_call: TRBV6-5
j_call: TRBJ1-2
d_call: TRBD1
cdr3_aa: CASIQGARSYGYTF
cdr3_nt: TGTGCCAGCATTCAGGGGGCGCGGAGCTATGGCTACACCTTC

cdr3_length: 16
clone_size: NA
v_call: TRBV6-2/TRBV6-3
j_call: TRBJ2-1
d_call: TRBD1
cdr3_aa: CASSLQGMGNGNEQFF
cdr3_nt: TGTGCCAGCAGTCTACAGGGGATGGGTAACGGGAATGAGCAGTTCTTC

cdr3_length: 14
clone_size: NA
v_call: TRBV2
j_call: TRBJ2-1
d_call: TRBD2
cdr3_aa: CASSGLAGDNEQFF
cdr3_nt: TGTGCCAGCAGTGGTCTAGCGGGAGACAATGAGCAGTTCTTC

cdr3_length: 14
clone_size: NA
v_call: TRBV7-9
j_call: TRBJ1-1
d_call: NA
cdr3_aa: CASSLDQGRSEAFF
cdr3_nt: TGTGCCAGCAGCTTAGATCAGGGGAGATCTGAAGCTTTCTTT

cdr3_length: 13
clone_size: NA
v_call: TRBV5-4
j_call: TRBJ1-2
d_call: NA
cdr3_aa: CASSLAGEDGYTF
cdr3_nt: TGTGCCAGCAGCTTGGCAGGGGAAGATGGCTACACCTTC

cdr3_length: 14
clone_size: NA
v_call: TRBV5-1
j_call: TRBJ2-7
d_call: TRBD1
cdr3_aa: CASSSQGASYEQYF
cdr3_nt: TGCGCCAGCAGCTCGCAGGGGGCTTCCTACGAGCAGTACTTC

cdr3_length: 14
clone_size: NA
v_call: TRBV9
j_call: TRBJ1-2
d_call: TRBD1
cdr3_aa: CASSSPGTGYGYTF
cdr3_nt: TGTGCCAGCAGCTCCCCCGGGACAGGCTATGGCTACACCTTC

cdr3_length: 13
clone_size: NA
v_call: TRBV2
j_call: TRBJ2-3
d_call: TRBD2
cdr3_aa: CASRDRGGHTQYF
cdr3_nt: TGTGCCAGTAGGGACCGGGGGGGACATACGCAGTATTTT

cdr3_length: 14
clone_size: NA
v_call: TRBV7-2
j_call: TRBJ2-2
d_call: TRBD2
cdr3_aa: CASSFGLANGELFF
cdr3_nt: TGTGCCAGCAGCTTCGGACTAGCCAACGGGGAGCTGTTTTTT

cdr3_length: 13
clone_size: NA
v_call: TRBV7-9
j_call: TRBJ2-5
d_call: NA
cdr3_aa: CASSPGRQETQYF
cdr3_nt: TGTGCCAGCAGCCCAGGGCGGCAAGAGACCCAGTACTTC

cdr3_length: 16
clone_size: NA
v_call: TRBV23-1
j_call: TRBJ2-7
d_call: NA
cdr3_aa: CASSQSMGQGIHEQYF
cdr3_nt: TGCGCCAGCAGTCAATCTATGGGCCAGGGAATTCACGAGCAGTACTTC

cdr3_length: 16
clone_size: NA
v_call: TRBV3-1/TRBV3-2
j_call: TRBJ1-2
d_call: TRBD1
cdr3_aa: CASSQPIIGTVYGYTF
cdr3_nt: TGTGCCAGCAGCCAACCTATCATCGGGACAGTCTATGGCTACACCTTC

cdr3_length: 17
clone_size: NA
v_call: TRBV14
j_call: TRBJ2-7
d_call: TRBD2
cdr3_aa: CASSQGEPAGGSYEQYF
cdr3_nt: TGTGCCAGCAGCCAAGGGGAGCCAGCGGGAGGGAGCTACGAGCAGTACTTC

cdr3_length: 15
clone_size: NA
v_call: TRBV5-1
j_call: TRBJ1-1
d_call: TRBD1
cdr3_aa: CASSSGGTGRTEAFF
cdr3_nt: TGCGCCAGCAGCTCCGGGGGGACAGGGCGTACTGAAGCTTTCTTT

cdr3_length: 15
clone_size: NA
v_call: TRBV4-3
j_call: TRBJ2-1
d_call: NA
cdr3_aa: CASSRLTQGRDEQFF
cdr3_nt: TGCGCCAGCAGCCGCCTCACGCAGGGAAGGGATGAGCAGTTCTTC

cdr3_length: 15
clone_size: NA
v_call: TRBV18
j_call: TRBJ2-1
d_call: TRBD2
cdr3_aa: CASSRLAGSYNEQFF
cdr3_nt: TGTGCCAGCTCAAGACTAGCGGGCTCCTACAATGAGCAGTTCTTC

cdr3_length: 10
clone_size: few
v_call: TRBV29-1
j_call: TRBJ2-7
d_call: NA
cdr3_aa: CSVRDYEQYF
cdr3_nt: TGCAGCGTCAGGGACTACGAGCAGTACTTC

cdr3_length: 14
clone_size: NA
v_call: TRBV3-1/TRBV3-2
j_call: TRBJ2-3
d_call: NA
cdr3_aa: CASSQPVGAGTQYF
cdr3_nt: TGTGCCAGCAGCCAACCAGTAGGGGCCGGTACGCAGTATTTT

cdr3_length: 20
clone_size: NA
v_call: TRBV9
j_call: TRBJ2-1
d_call: TRBD2
cdr3_aa: CASSDPLSAIRTSGINEQFF
cdr3_nt: TGTGCCAGCAGCGACCCCCTCTCCGCGATCCGGACTAGCGGCATCAATGAGCAGTTCTTC

cdr3_length: 14
clone_size: NA
v_call: TRBV18
j_call: TRBJ1-2
d_call: NA
cdr3_aa: CASSPQDSFYGYTF
cdr3_nt: TGTGCCAGCTCACCCCAAGACAGTTTCTATGGCTACACCTTC

cdr3_length: 16
clone_size: once
v_call: TRBV30
j_call: TRBJ1-5
d_call: TRBD1
cdr3_aa: CAWSSGEDRGLGPQHF
cdr3_nt: TGTGCCTGGAGTTCGGGCGAAGACAGGGGCCTAGGGCCCCAGCATTTT

cdr3_length: 15
clone_size: NA
v_call: TRBV19
j_call: TRBJ2-1
d_call: NA
cdr3_aa: CASSGSSNSYNEQFF
cdr3_nt: TGTGCCAGTAGCGGGAGCAGTAATTCCTACAATGAGCAGTTCTTC

cdr3_length: 15
clone_size: NA
v_call: TRBV27
j_call: TRBJ2-5
d_call: TRBD2
cdr3_aa: CASSSHQSGRETQYF
cdr3_nt: TGTGCCAGCAGTTCCCATCAAAGCGGGAGGGAGACCCAGTACTTC

cdr3_length: 11
clone_size: NA
v_call: TRBV5-4
j_call: TRBJ2-7
d_call: NA
cdr3_aa: CASSSNYEQYF
cdr3_nt: TGTGCCAGCAGCTCTAATTACGAGCAGTACTTC

cdr3_length: 16
clone_size: NA
v_call: TRBV5-4
j_call: TRBJ2-2
d_call: TRBD1
cdr3_aa: CASSLKGQGNNGELFF
cdr3_nt: TGTGCCAGCAGCTTGAAGGGACAGGGAAATAACGGGGAGCTGTTTTTT

cdr3_length: 13
clone_size: few
v_call: TRBV9
j_call: TRBJ1-1
d_call: NA
cdr3_aa: CASSVVSGTEAFF
cdr3_nt: TGTGCCAGCAGCGTAGTGTCGGGGACTGAAGCTTTCTTT

cdr3_length: 16
clone_size: NA
v_call: TRBV6-5
j_call: TRBJ2-1
d_call: NA
cdr3_aa: CASSLSRLVLLNEQFF
cdr3_nt: TGTGCCAGCAGTTTATCCCGACTAGTGCTGCTCAATGAGCAGTTCTTC

cdr3_length: 15
clone_size: few
v_call: TRBV10-3
j_call: TRBJ1-5
d_call: TRBD1
cdr3_aa: CAISPGQGGNQPQHF
cdr3_nt: TGTGCCATCAGTCCGGGACAGGGTGGGAATCAGCCCCAGCATTTT

cdr3_length: 15
clone_size: NA
v_call: TRBV6-5
j_call: TRBJ1-5
d_call: NA
cdr3_aa: CASSYARGSNQPQHF
cdr3_nt: TGTGCCAGCAGTTACGCCCGGGGAAGCAATCAGCCCCAGCATTTT

cdr3_length: 11
clone_size: many
v_call: TRBV11-2
j_call: TRBJ2-7
d_call: NA
cdr3_aa: CASSFAYEQYF
cdr3_nt: TGTGCCAGCAGCTTTGCGTACGAGCAGTACTTC

cdr3_length: 12
clone_size: NA
v_call: TRBV2
j_call: TRBJ1-1
d_call: NA
cdr3_aa: CASRNLRARVFF
cdr3_nt: TGTGCCAGCAGGAACCTGAGAGCCCGGGTTTTCTTT

cdr3_length: 15
clone_size: NA
v_call: TRBV5-1
j_call: TRBJ2-5
d_call: TRBD1
cdr3_aa: CASYRDRAGQETQYF
cdr3_nt: TGCGCCAGTTACCGGGACAGGGCAGGCCAAGAGACCCAGTACTTC

cdr3_length: 11
clone_size: NA
v_call: TRBV6-2/TRBV6-3
j_call: TRBJ1-2
d_call: NA
cdr3_aa: CASSWQYGYTF
cdr3_nt: TGTGCCAGCAGTTGGCAGTATGGCTACACCTTC

cdr3_length: 16
clone_size: NA
v_call: TRBV7-6
j_call: TRBJ1-1
d_call: TRBD1
cdr3_aa: CASSHHPTGGNTEAFF
cdr3_nt: TGTGCCAGCAGCCACCACCCTACAGGGGGCAACACTGAAGCTTTCTTT

cdr3_length: 15
clone_size: NA
v_call: TRBV4-1
j_call: TRBJ2-2
d_call: TRBD2
cdr3_aa: CASSISGGRTGELFF
cdr3_nt: TGCGCCAGCAGTATTAGCGGGGGTCGGACCGGGGAGCTGTTTTTT

cdr3_length: 15
clone_size: NA
v_call: TRBV19
j_call: TRBJ1-2
d_call: NA
cdr3_aa: CASSITGPGHSPYTF
cdr3_nt: TGTGCCAGTAGTATAACGGGACCGGGACACTCACCCTACACCTTC

cdr3_length: 13
clone_size: NA
v_call: TRBV19
j_call: TRBJ2-7
d_call: TRBD1
cdr3_aa: CASSIAGGFEQYF
cdr3_nt: TGTGCCAGTAGTATTGCAGGGGGCTTCGAGCAGTACTTC

cdr3_length: 16
clone_size: NA
v_call: TRBV4-1
j_call: TRBJ1-2
d_call: NA
cdr3_aa: CASSQARDTRNYGYTF
cdr3_nt: TGCGCCAGCAGCCAAGCACGAGACACCCGGAACTATGGCTACACCTTC

cdr3_length: 11
clone_size: NA
v_call: TRBV10-3
j_call: TRBJ2-7
d_call: NA
cdr3_aa: CAIRDSYEQYF
cdr3_nt: TGTGCCATCAGGGACAGCTACGAGCAGTACTTC

cdr3_length: 16
clone_size: NA
v_call: TRBV7-7
j_call: TRBJ1-2
d_call: NA
cdr3_aa: CASSLGRAGYGYGYTF
cdr3_nt: TGTGCTAGCAGCTTAGGTCGCGCAGGGTATGGCTATGGCTACACCTTC

cdr3_length: 16
clone_size: NA
v_call: TRBV5-1
j_call: TRBJ2-3
d_call: TRBD2
cdr3_aa: CASSSVAGGSTDTQYF
cdr3_nt: TGCGCCAGCAGCTCGGTAGCGGGAGGCAGCACAGATACGCAGTATTTT